Shown below are 30 T cell receptor beta chains from a single sample sequenced in a study of cytomegalovirus exposure and HLA in healthy donors. The PCR was carried out with 60 Vbeta primers and 13 Jbeta primers. This table comes from immunoSEQ multiplex PCR, and its TCRdb copy is limited to in-frame clones, with some not included. The sample has about 160,000 clones; 85% are singletons. Sequencing was performed on PBMCs. These receptors originate from a boy between 2 and 10 years old in good health and CMV-seronegative.

The chain joins TRBV5-6 to TRBJ2-1, with 11 nucleotides matching TRBD2. V gave up 4 bases and J gave up 7 bases; unmatched junction bases: 10. The CDR3 length is 16 residues. Germline V gives CDR1 SGHDT, CDR2 YYEEEE. The CDR3 region is CASSASSGGPWNEQFF. CDR3 bases: TGTGCCAGCAGCGCATCTAGCGGGGGGCCGTGGAATGAGCAGTTCTTC.

The chain recombines TRBV7-8 with TRBJ2-7; TRBD2 matches at 13 bases. CDR3 length: 16 residues. CDR1 is SGHVS, CDR2 FQNEAQ, per germline. V trimming: 5 bases; J trimming: 3 bases; junction bases outside the gene matches: 7. The CDR3 DNA is TGTGCCAGCAGCAAGGGACTAGCGGGGAAATACTACGAGCAGTACTTC. Its translation is CASSKGLAGKYYEQYF.

This clone appeared a single time. The genes are TRBV28 and TRBJ2-3; D is perhaps TRBD1 (5 bases). The V gene's germline CDR1 is MDHEN and CDR2 SYDVKM. With 3 bases removed from V and 1 base from J, the gap between germline ends came to 14 bases. The CDR3 covers 16 residues. As DNA, the CDR3 is TGTGCCAGCAGTTTCAGGGTAATCAAGGGCACAGATACGCAGTATTTT. Translation gives CASSFRVIKGTDTQYF.

The chain carries TRBV4-1 and TRBJ2-7; perhaps TRBD1 as D (6 bases). Trimming stripped 4 bases from V and 4 bases from J, with 17 bases between. Germline CDR1 and CDR2: MGHRA and YSYEKL. This CDR3 has 15 amino acids. CDR3 region: CASSPTDRSRYEQYV. DNA for the CDR3: TGCGCCAGCAGCCCGACCGACAGGAGCCGATACGAGCAGTACGTC.

This clone has only a few counts. The genes are TRBV5-4 and TRBJ2-5, with 8 bases fitting TRBD1. CDR3 length equals 13 residues. Germline V gene data show CDR1 as SGHNT and CDR2 as YYREEE (reference sequence). With 6 bases clipped from V and 3 bases from J, the junction kept 4 bases outside the gene matches. The CDR3 DNA follows: TGTGCCAGCACCCCGGGACAGGAAGAGACCCAGTACTTC. Amino acid sequence: CASTPGQEETQYF.

The chain links TRBV7-2 to TRBJ2-7, with a tentative D call TRBD2 (6 bases). The CDR3 spans 15 residues. V gave up 1 base and J gave up 1 base, with 11 bases separating them. In germline, CDR1 is SGHTA, CDR2 FQGNSA. In DNA form, the CDR3 reads TGTGCCAGCAGCTTAGGGAGGGACTTTTCCTACGAGCAGTACTTC. It specifies CASSLGRDFSYEQYF.

The chain has TRBV7-9 and TRBJ2-7, with 7 bases matching TRBD1. The germline V gene has CDR1 SEHNR and CDR2 FQNEAQ (reference sequence). This CDR3 has 13 amino acids. V dropped 1 base and J dropped 6; count of bases not matched to a gene: 3. In DNA form, the CDR3 reads TGTGCCAGCAGCTTAGAGACAGGGACCGAGCAGTACGTC. It yields the protein CASSLETGTEQYV.

The chain carries TRBV6-1 and TRBJ2-6; 8 positions match TRBD1. CDR1 is MNHNS and CDR2 is SASEGT in the germline V gene. This CDR3 contains 15 residues. J was trimmed by 3 bases and V by 2 bases; bases with no gene match: 0. CDR3 residues: CASSETGGGANVLTF. Written as DNA, the CDR3 is TGTGCCAGCAGTGAAACAGGGGGTGGGGCCAACGTCCTGACTTTC.

Only a few counts were recorded for this clone. This sequence joins TRBV7-2 and TRBJ1-1; D gene ambiguous. CDR1 SGHTA and CDR2 FQGNSA come from the germline V gene. The CDR3 is 13 amino acids. The germline V and J ends were trimmed by 5 bases and 13 bases, with 20 bases remaining between them. This CDR3 is CASSQGRNPQDFF. In DNA form, the CDR3 reads TGTGCCAGCAGCCAAGGGAGGAATCCTCAGGATTTCTTT.

This clone was observed once. The CDR3 coding sequence is TGTGCCAGCAGCTTGCGACTAGCGTGCGAGCAGTACGTC. Protein sequence: CASSLRLACEQYV. V and J are TRBV5-6 and TRBJ2-7, with 8 bases fitting TRBD2. With 1 base clipped from V and 6 bases from J, the junction kept 3 bases outside the gene matches. Germline assignment: CDR1 SGHDT and CDR2 YYEEEE. The CDR3 is made up of 13 amino acids.

This chain uses TRBV5-4 with TRBJ2-1; TRBD1 might be the D (6 bases). The CDR3 extends over 12 amino acids. With 3 bases removed from V and 8 bases from J, the gap between germline ends came to 9 bases. Germline-derived CDR1 and CDR2 are SGHNT and YYREEE (reference sequence). The CDR3 region is CASSSPGDEQFF. For the CDR3, the DNA is TGTGCCAGCAGCTCTCCAGGGGATGAGCAGTTCTTC. Complete variable domain (other parts from reference TRBV5-4 and TRBJ2-1): ETGVTQSPTHLIKTRGQQVTLRCSSQSGHNTVSWYQQALGQGPQFIFQYYREEENGRGNFPPRFSGLQFPNYSSELNVNALELDDSALYLCASSSPGDEQFFGPGTRLTVL.

The chain recombines TRBV25-1 with TRBJ2-1; D gene ambiguous. CDR1 MGHDK and CDR2 SYGVNS come from the germline V gene. This CDR3 spans 15 amino acids. V was clipped by 2 bases and J by 5 bases, with 13 bases between them. Written as DNA, the CDR3 is TGTGCCAGCAGTGAAGCGGCTCGAGACCACAATGAGCAGTTCTTC. This encodes CASSEAARDHNEQFF.

This chain links TRBV6-1 with TRBJ1-2; the D is unclear. This CDR3 region has 14 residues. The V end lost 3 bases, the J end lost 0 bases, and 8 bases lay between the germline ends. The germline V gene encodes CDR1 MNHNS and CDR2 SASEGT. CDR3 sequence reads: CASSDVIANYGYTF. The DNA for the CDR3 is TGTGCCAGCAGTGACGTGATAGCTAACTATGGCTACACCTTC.

The V and J genes are TRBV10-1 and TRBJ2-1; no reliable D call. CDR3 length: 13 residues. V dropped 4 bases and J dropped 4 bases, with 8 bases sitting between them. The germline CDR1 and CDR2 sequences are WNHNN and SYGVQD (reference sequence). As DNA, the CDR3 is TGCGCCAGCAGTGCGGTACTGTACAATGAGCAGTTCTTC. Residues: CASSAVLYNEQFF.

V and J are TRBV7-9 and TRBJ1-2; D may be TRBD1 (5 bases). Germline V gives CDR1 SEHNR, CDR2 FQNEAQ (reference sequence). Trimming removed 6 bases at V and 3 bases at J, with 17 bases between. This CDR3 has 15 residues. CDR3 region: CASRAGAGGHYGYTF. For the CDR3, the DNA is TGTGCCAGCAGAGCCGGAGCGGGGGGACACTATGGCTACACCTTC.

The genes are TRBV7-9 and TRBJ2-1; 7 bases fit TRBD1. Germline V gene sequence: CDR1 SEHNR, CDR2 FQNEAQ (reference sequence). V shed 5 bases, J shed 8 bases, and the junction held 15 bases outside the gene matches. CDR3 length: 16 amino acids. Here the CDR3 reads CASSGPGGVARDEQFF. CDR3 nucleotide sequence: TGTGCCAGCAGCGGCCCAGGGGGAGTAGCGCGGGATGAGCAGTTCTTC. The variable domain in full, completed from reference TRBV7-9 and TRBJ2-1, reads DTGVSQNPRHKITKRGQNVTFRCDPISEHNRLYWYRQTLGQGPEFLTYFQNEAQLEKSRLLSDRFSAERPKGSFSTLEIQRTEQGDSAMYLCASSGPGGVARDEQFFGPGTRLTVL.

This clone appeared once. The chain couples TRBV28 to TRBJ2-7; maybe TRBD2 (6 bases). V gave up 8 bases and J gave up 7 bases, with 15 bases separating them. The CDR3 totals 12 residues. Germline V gene lookup returns CDR1 MDHEN and CDR2 SYDVKM. The CDR3 sequence: CASHTLGGEQYF. The CDR3 DNA reads TGTGCCAGCCACACTCTTGGGGGGGAGCAGTACTTC.

This chain links TRBV18 with TRBJ1-2; TRBD1 is a possible D gene (5 bases). The CDR3 consists of 13 residues. With 3 bases removed from V and 7 bases from J, the gap between germline ends came to 12 bases. CDR1 is KGHSH and CDR2 is LQKENI in the germline V gene. CDR3 sequence: CASSPGREGGYTF. CDR3 DNA: TGTGCCAGCTCACCGGGCAGGGAGGGTGGCTACACCTTC.

The chain has TRBV28 and TRBJ1-2, with D possibly TRBD1 on 5 matching bases. From germline, CDR1 is MDHEN and CDR2 SYDVKM. This CDR3 spans 14 amino acids. Trimming took off 7 bases at V and 0 bases at J, with 12 bases between the two ends. CDR3 DNA: TGTGCCAGCACGGCGCGGGGCCCTAACTATGGCTACACCTTC. Translated, it gives CASTARGPNYGYTF.

This chain's CDR3 is CASYGGGNTDTQYF. The DNA of the CDR3 is TGTGCCAGCTACGGCGGGGGCAACACAGATACGCAGTATTTT. This chain connects TRBV28 to TRBJ2-3, with D perhaps TRBD2 (7 bases). The CDR3 length is 14 residues. Trimming took 8 bases from V and 2 from J, leaving 14 bases between them. Germline V gene data show CDR1 as MDHEN and CDR2 as SYDVKM.

This chain uses TRBV6-1 with TRBJ1-6; 9 positions agree with TRBD1. Looked up from germline, CDR1 is MNHNS and CDR2 is SASEGT. The length of the CDR3 is 16 residues. Trimming cost V 4 bases and J 0 bases; bases outside gene matches: 1. CDR3 in DNA: TGTGCCAGCAGTGCGGACAGGGGCTCCTATAATTCACCCCTCCACTTT. It yields the protein CASSADRGSYNSPLHF.

The chain's CDR3 is CASSPGAGATRDGYTF. The CDR3 DNA is TGTGCCAGCAGCCCCGGGGCAGGGGCGACCCGGGATGGCTACACCTTC. The chain is built from TRBV28 and TRBJ1-2; possible D gene TRBD1, 6 bases. The germline CDR1 and CDR2 sequences are MDHEN and SYDVKM. The CDR3 runs 16 residues. The V gene lost 6 bases and the J gene lost 6 bases, with 23 bases spanning the gap.

The chain employs TRBV4-1 and TRBJ2-5; 14 bases agree with TRBD2. Near its end, the DNA agrees better with TRBJ2-7, so the J call may be wrong. CDR3 size: 15 residues. Per the germline V gene, CDR1 is MGHRA and CDR2 is YSYEKL. The CDR3 here is CASSQGLAGAYEQYF. The CDR3 bases are TGCGCCAGCAGCCAGGGACTAGCGGGAGCCTACGAGCAGTACTTC.

The V and J genes are TRBV27 and TRBJ2-1; D perhaps matches TRBD2 (5 bases). V shed 6 bases and J shed 7 bases, with 25 bases lying between them. Germline values: CDR1 MNHEY, CDR2 SMNVEV (reference sequence). The CDR3 covers 17 residues. In DNA, the CDR3 is TGTGCCAGCAGCCACTATCTAGCCCTGCAACGGCTAAATGAGCAGTTCTTC. Translating gives CASSHYLALQRLNEQFF.

This clone was recorded once. V gene TRBV28 combines with J gene TRBJ2-6; 11 bases fit TRBD1. Germline loops: CDR1 MDHEN, CDR2 SYDVKM. With V trimmed by 6 bases and J by 1 base, 2 bases remained unmatched. This CDR3 comprises 16 residues. CDR3 nucleotides: TGTGCCAGCAGCCGGGACAGGGGGTCTGGGGCCAACGTCCTGACTTTC. This translates into CASSRDRGSGANVLTF.

The chain uses TRBV5-6 and TRBJ1-4, with 9 bases matching TRBD1. This CDR3 contains 18 residues. V was clipped by 0 bases and J by 6 bases; unmatched bases: 12. CDR1 and CDR2 from the germline V gene are SGHDT and YYEEEE. The CDR3 loop reads CASSLDGIPGTGHEKLFF. The CDR3 nucleotides are TGTGCCAGCAGCTTGGATGGGATACCGGGGACAGGGCATGAAAAACTGTTTTTT.

This rearrangement joins TRBV19 to TRBJ1-5; no clear D. The CDR3 spans 11 residues. V gave up 1 base and J gave up 15 bases, with 10 bases separating them. Germline V gene data show CDR1 as LNHDA and CDR2 as SQIVND (reference sequence). This CDR3 is CASSIVGRLHF. The CDR3 DNA reads TGTGCCAGTAGTATAGTCGGCAGACTGCATTTT.

The rearrangement uses TRBV14 and TRBJ1-1; D unresolved. The ends were cut back, 0 bases at V and 1 base at J, with 21 bases in the middle. Germline V gene lookup returns CDR1 SGHDN and CDR2 FVKESK. The length of the CDR3 is 19 residues. Written as DNA, the CDR3 is TGTGCCAGCAGCCAAGATCTTCTACTAACGGGAGTGTGGAACACTGAAGCTTTCTTT. Translating gives CASSQDLLLTGVWNTEAFF.

The chain recombines TRBV28 with TRBJ1-6; 10 bases align to TRBD1. The CDR3 covers 15 residues. V lost 6 bases to trimming and J lost 6 bases; unmatched junction nucleotides: 5. Looked up from germline, CDR1 is MDHEN and CDR2 is SYDVKM. The CDR3 here is CASRGTGDGNSPLHF. CDR3 nucleotide sequence: TGTGCCAGCAGGGGGACAGGGGATGGTAATTCACCCCTCCACTTT. Supplemented by reference TRBV28 and TRBJ1-6, the full variable domain reads DVKVTQSSRYLVKRTGEKVFLECVQDMDHENMFWYRQDPGLGLRLIYFSYDVKMKEKGDIPEGYSVSREKKERFSLILESASTNQTSMYLCASRGTGDGNSPLHFGNGTRLTVT.

The V and J genes are TRBV7-6 and TRBJ2-2; 10 bases map to TRBD1. The germline CDR1 and CDR2 sequences are SGHVS and FNYEAQ. The CDR3 runs 15 residues. Trimming cost V 4 bases and J 4 bases; bases outside gene matches: 3. CDR3 coding DNA: TGTGCCAGCAGCTCCGGGACAGGGGCCACCGGGGAGCTGTTTTTT. It encodes CASSSGTGATGELFF. The full variable domain, in which reference TRBV7-6 and TRBJ2-2 provide the parts outside the CDR3, is GAGVSQSPRYKVTKRGQDVALRCDPISGHVSLYWYRQALGQGPEFLTYFNYEAQQDKSGLPNDRFSAERPEGSISTLTIQRTEQRDSAMYRCASSSGTGATGELFFGEGSRLTVL.